This record looks at one T cell receptor beta chain sequence and its context. This clonotype was seen a few times. Its binding antigen is unknown. Base qualities are not at hand, and no much larger clone is one base apart. The library was obtained by PCR. At the Johns Hopkins FTIC core, DNA from the cultured CD4+ T cells underwent TCR sequencing with the Oncomine TCR Beta short-read assay. The QIAamp micro DNA kit was used to extract genomic DNA from the cultured CD4+ T cells. Oncomine TCR Beta libraries from cultured CD4+ T cells were pooled using unique dual indexes and sequenced on an Illumina iSeq 100. Per the source publication's procedure: Non-productive sequences were removed, and CDR3s that did not start with C, did not end with F or W, or were shorter than 7 amino acids were discarded. Antigen-specific clonotypes were identified using the MANAFEST web application through comparison of peptide-stimulated wells with reference and other culture wells. An FDR below 0.05, an odds ratio above 5, and a productive frequency above 0.1% in at least two of three replicate wells were required for clones to be considered positive. A clonotype was classed as cross-reactive if the clonotype showed significant expansion both in SARS-CoV-2 spike wells and in at least one common cold coronavirus spike condition. Levenshtein distances (stringdist) and unrooted phylogenetic trees (ape) in R version 3.6.1 were used to assess CDR3 homology. The raw public data were reprocessed by TCRdb itself: fastp quality trimming at Q25, MiXCR clonotype calling, in-frame beta chains only. All rows with the same CDR3 protein become a single entry with the most common DNA and genes. The V and J calls were determined by TCRdb, not by the authors. The sample table contains roughly 13,000 distinct CDR3 sequences; only one count was recorded for approximately 21% of them. Together, the top ten hold 13% to 15% of the sample.

These data come from a study of vaccination and CD4 T cells after COVID-19 (dated by TCRdb to 2021 to 2024). In the study overall: Every convalescent patient had a positive nasal swab PCR test for SARS-CoV-2, with mild disease in nine patients and severe disease in one. In the convalescent cohort there were six males and four females, among whom were two Hispanic individuals, seven Caucasians, two Asians and one multiracial person. Participants received two doses of either the Pfizer-BioNTech BNT162b2 vaccine (n=8) or the Moderna mRNA-1273 vaccine (n=2). Post-COVID blood samples were collected from convalescent patients a median of approximately 93 days after diagnosis, with a range of roughly 30 to 170 days. Post-vaccine blood samples were taken a median of roughly 72 days after the second vaccine dose, with a range of 14 to 241 days. The cultures were stimulated with overlapping spike peptide pools from SARS-CoV-2 and from the common cold coronaviruses HCoV-NL63, HCoV-OC43 and HCoV-229E. In control cultures, a CEFX viral epitope pool was used as positive control, an HIV-1 Nef peptide pool was used as negative control, or no peptide was added. In approximately ten COVID-19 convalescent patients and a handful of infection-naive healthy vaccine recipients, the spike-specific CD4+ TCR repertoire before mRNA vaccination was compared with the repertoire after mRNA vaccination. Results and caveats for the whole study, not just this receptor: Of the vaccine-specific clones found in convalescent patients, nearly all (304 of 307) were mono-reactive for SARS-CoV-2 spike instead of being cross-reactive with common cold coronaviruses. The median count of SARS-CoV-2-reactive clonotypes went up from 21 after infection to 38 after vaccination, although the change was not significant. Among convalescent patients, a median roughly 90% of the SARS-CoV-2-reactive clones seen after vaccination appeared only after vaccination, which suggests priming specific to the vaccine. The number of convalescent patients in the study was relatively small, and the study did not examine early timepoints following natural infection.

Per the germline V gene, WSHSY is the CDR1 and SAAADI is the CDR2. Reading from cysteine to phenylalanine, the CDR3 counts 11 amino acids. CDR3 DNA is the only sequence kept; it has 33 bases, read in frame from the first base. V drops 8 bases and J drops 12 bases, leaving 16 bases in between. The treatment or condition tag for this specimen amounts to: roughly 10-day PBMC culture with coronavirus spike peptide pools or control peptides (ViraFEST assay). To expand antigen-specific T cells with peptide pools and then pick out the expanded clonotypes through TCR sequencing, the study relied on the ViraFEST assay. The convalescent patients' positive SARS-CoV-2 PCR tests fell between March and December 2020, which was before the Alpha, Beta and Delta variants emerged in the United States. Each well held approximately 2 million PBMCs cultured in IMDM containing approximately 5.3% human AB serum and 9 to 10 IU/ml IL-2, with around 9.2 ug/ml peptide pools added. On days 3 and 7, half of the culture medium was replaced with fresh IL-2-containing medium. CD4+ T cells were isolated after approximately ten days of culture through negative selection using the EasySep CD4+ T cell isolation kit. Ficoll-Paque Plus gradient centrifugation was used to isolate PBMCs from whole blood, and the isolated PBMCs were then either used fresh or cryopreserved at -140C. Each culture condition was generally run in triplicate wells.

The chain is made from TRBV10-2 and TRBJ1-1, with the D gene too uncertain to name. Sequenced: cultured CD4+ T cells from blood. This TCR derives from a human donor with COVID-19. The nucleotide sequence is TGCGCCAGCGCCGGGGAGGGTAGGTCTTTCTTT. Its protein product is CASAGEGRSFF.